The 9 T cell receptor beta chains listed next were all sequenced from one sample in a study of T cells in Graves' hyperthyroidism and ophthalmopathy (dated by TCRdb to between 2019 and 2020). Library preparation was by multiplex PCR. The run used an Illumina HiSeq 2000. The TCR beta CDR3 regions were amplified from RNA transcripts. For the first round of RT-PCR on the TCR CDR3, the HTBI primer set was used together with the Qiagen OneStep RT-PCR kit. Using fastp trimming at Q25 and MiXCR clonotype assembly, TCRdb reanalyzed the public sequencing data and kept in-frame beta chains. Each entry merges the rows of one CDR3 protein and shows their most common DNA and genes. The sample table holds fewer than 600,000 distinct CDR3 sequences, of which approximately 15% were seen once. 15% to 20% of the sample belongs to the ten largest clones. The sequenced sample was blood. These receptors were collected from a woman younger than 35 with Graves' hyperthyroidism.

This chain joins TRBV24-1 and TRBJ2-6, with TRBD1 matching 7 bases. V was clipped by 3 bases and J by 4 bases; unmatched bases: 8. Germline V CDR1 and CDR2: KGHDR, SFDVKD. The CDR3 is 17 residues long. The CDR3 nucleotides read TGTGCCACCAGTGATCCGGGACAGTCGTCAGGGGCCAACGTCCTGACTTTC. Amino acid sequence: CATSDPGQSSGANVLTF.

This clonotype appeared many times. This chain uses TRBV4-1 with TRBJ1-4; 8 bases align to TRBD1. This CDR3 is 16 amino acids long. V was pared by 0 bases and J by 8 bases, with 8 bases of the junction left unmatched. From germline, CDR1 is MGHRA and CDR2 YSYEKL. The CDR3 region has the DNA TGCGCCAGCAGCCAAGATGTCGGCAGGGGGCTGGAAAAACTGTTTTTT. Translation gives CASSQDVGRGLEKLFF.

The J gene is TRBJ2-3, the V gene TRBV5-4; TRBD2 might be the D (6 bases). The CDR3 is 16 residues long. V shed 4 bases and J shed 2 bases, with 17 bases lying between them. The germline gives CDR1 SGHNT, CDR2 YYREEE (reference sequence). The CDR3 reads CASSRPEGRFTDTQYF. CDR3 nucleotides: TGTGCCAGCAGCCGCCCGGAGGGACGATTCACAGATACGCAGTATTTT. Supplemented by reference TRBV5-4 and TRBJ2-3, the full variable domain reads ETGVTQSPTHLIKTRGQQVTLRCSSQSGHNTVSWYQQALGQGPQFIFQYYREEENGRGNFPPRFSGLQFPNYSSELNVNALELDDSALYLCASSRPEGRFTDTQYFGPGTRLTVL.

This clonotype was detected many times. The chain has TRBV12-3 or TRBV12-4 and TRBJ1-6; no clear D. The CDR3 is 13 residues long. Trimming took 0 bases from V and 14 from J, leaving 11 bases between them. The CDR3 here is CASSLADVPALHF. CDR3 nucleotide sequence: TGTGCCAGCAGTTTAGCGGACGTACCAGCCCTCCACTTT.

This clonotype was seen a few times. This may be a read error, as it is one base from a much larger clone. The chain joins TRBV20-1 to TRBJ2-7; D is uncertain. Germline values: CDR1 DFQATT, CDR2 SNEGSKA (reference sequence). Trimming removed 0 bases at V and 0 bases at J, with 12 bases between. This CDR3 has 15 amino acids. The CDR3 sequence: CSAREKSLSSYEQYF. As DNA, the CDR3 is TGCAGTGCTAGAGAGAAATCCCTGAGCTCCTACGAGCAGTACTTC.

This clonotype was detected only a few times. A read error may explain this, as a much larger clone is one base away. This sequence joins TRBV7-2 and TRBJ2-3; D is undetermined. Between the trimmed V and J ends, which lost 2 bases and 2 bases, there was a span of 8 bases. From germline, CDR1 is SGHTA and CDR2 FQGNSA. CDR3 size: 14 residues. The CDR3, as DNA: TGTGCCAGCAGCTTAATGGTGGTCACAGATACGCAGTATTTT. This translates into CASSLMVVTDTQYF.

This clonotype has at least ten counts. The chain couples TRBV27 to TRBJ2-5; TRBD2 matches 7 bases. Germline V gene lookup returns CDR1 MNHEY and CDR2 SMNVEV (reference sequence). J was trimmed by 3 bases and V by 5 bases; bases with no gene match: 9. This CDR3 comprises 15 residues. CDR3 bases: TGTGCCAGCAGTCCCATTGGGGGAGGGGAAGAGACCCAGTACTTC. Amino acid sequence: CASSPIGGGEETQYF.

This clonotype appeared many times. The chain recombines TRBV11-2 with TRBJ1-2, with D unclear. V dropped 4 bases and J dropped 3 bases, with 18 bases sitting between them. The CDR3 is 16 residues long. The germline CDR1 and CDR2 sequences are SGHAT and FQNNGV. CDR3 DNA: TGTGCCAGCAGCTCAATAACCCACGCCCGGGACTATGGCTACACCTTC. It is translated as CASSSITHARDYGYTF.

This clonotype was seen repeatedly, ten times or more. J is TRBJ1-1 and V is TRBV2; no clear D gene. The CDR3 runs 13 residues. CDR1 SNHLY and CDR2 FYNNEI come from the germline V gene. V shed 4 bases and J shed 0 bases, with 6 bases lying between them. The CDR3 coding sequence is TGTGCCAGCAGTGGGATATTGAACACTGAAGCTTTCTTT. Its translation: CASSGILNTEAFF.